This T cell receptor beta chain was captured by sequencing in a study of blood T cells in healthy people across ages (dated by TCRdb to 2015 to 2017). Context from the whole study: Template switching captured roughly one uniquely barcoded TCR beta cDNA molecule per two T cells in model experiments. The study measured age-related changes in TCR beta repertoire diversity using deep sequencing normalized with unique cDNA molecular identifiers. The donors were split into four age groups: young (average 16 years), middle-aged (about 40), aged (around 67) and long-lived (roughly 88). The study analyzed two additional independent replicas of 1 million unique cDNA reads from the same blood draw for two donors, one aged 18 to 29 and one aged 80 or older.

Results and caveats for the whole study, not just this receptor: Because the CMV infection status of the donors was unknown, age-related changes in expanded clonotypes may potentially have been confounded. There was a strong correlation between observed TCR beta diversity and the percentage of naive T cells measured by flow cytometry. Because profiling used bulk unsorted PBMCs, naive and antigen-experienced compartments could not be compared conclusively. As age increased, observed TCR beta diversity per million T cells dropped in a roughly linear way, and a significant reduction was already evident by age about 40. The long-lived group showed more naive CD4+ T cells, fewer expanded clones and increased TCR diversity than the aged group, suggesting age selection. Estimates of total diversity based on one million sequenced T cells were considered lower bounds and underestimates.

The library came from 5' RACE. Sequencing was performed on an Illumina HiSeq 2500. A second PCR of about 7 to 12 cycles was run with a J-beta primer mix and a sample-barcoded 5' primer. Each TCR beta cDNA molecule received a unique molecular identifier from a template-switch 5' adaptor carrying 12 random nucleotides. At least 3 million CDR3-containing paired-end reads were obtained from each sample. First-strand cDNA synthesis was performed from all RNA using the Mint cDNA synthesis kit, with priming by a TRBC-specific oligonucleotide. All cDNA was treated with uracil-DNA glycosylase and then went through a first 18-cycle PCR with the universal primers M1SS and BC2_uni_R. As for how the authors treated the data: Each sample was normalized by randomly selecting 1 million high-quality reads, each carrying a distinct molecular identifier. Instead of being binned into consensus sequences, reads with shared molecular identifiers were discarded. MiTCR, run with a Q25 quality threshold and the strictest error-elimination algorithm, handled CDR3 identification, clonotype clustering and error correction. Lower-bound total TCR beta diversity was estimated with a nonparametric unseen species model using Euler transformation. TCRdb reprocessed the public reads (quality trimming at Q25 with fastp, clone calling with MiXCR) and kept in-frame beta chains. Each CDR3 protein gets just one entry, which takes the most common genes and DNA from the rows behind it. The authors' filters were not applied to this entry. The sample table lists hundreds of thousands of distinct CDR3 sequences, roughly 25% of them with a count of one. Together, the top ten hold around 9.2% of the sample.

To note about this clonotype: Its recognized antigen is unknown. Base quality data are lacking; no much larger clone is found one base away.

Donors were 39 systemically healthy Caucasian individuals from Russia aged roughly 6 to 90 years. Each donor gave roughly 9.5 milliliters of peripheral blood, collected into EDTA-treated Vacutainer tubes. Ficoll-Paque density-gradient centrifugation was used to isolate PBMCs, with at least 6.5 million per sample. Trizol reagent was used to extract total RNA from the PBMCs, yielding at least 6 micrograms per sample. For every donor, an aliquot of PBMCs went through flow cytometry to measure the percentages of naive CD45RAhigh/CD27high T cells. In addition, the sample was reused for a study of T cells of mothers and their children. The second study's paper adds: The donors were nine systemically healthy Caucasian individuals, made up of three mothers and their six children. cDNA synthesis used all of the extracted RNA, with around 1.4 ug of RNA in each 15 ul reaction. In the second PCR, the M1S primer added sample barcodes and 2-4 random nucleotides. Each mother yielded over 8 million TCR beta CDR3 reads and each child a few million reads. Thymic selection shapes the output of TCR recombination in a similar way in related and unrelated pairs, and inherited differences have a minor effect. Related mother-child pairs always showed normalized repertoire overlap that was slightly higher than in unrelated mother-child pairs, though the difference was never significant. No persistent microchimeric T cell clones were detected, at a sensitivity of roughly 100 clones per million clonotypes. To look for features that set related mother-child pairs apart from unrelated individuals, the researchers ran deep NGS to compare the TCR beta repertoires of mothers and children. The mean age was around 40 +/- 4 years for the mothers and approximately 11 +/- 4 years for the children. After adapter ligation was performed with NEBNext reagents, the libraries were sequenced on an Illumina HiSeq 2000 with 100+100 nt paired-end reads. Mother and child libraries were prepared a month apart and sequenced in separate runs to prevent cross-contamination. For each donor, between about 500,000 and 2,200,000 distinct TCR beta clonotypes were identified. Naive TCR beta clonotypes were estimated from low-frequency clonotypes matched to each donor's FACS-determined naive share, without sorting.

This TCR was sampled from a boy aged 5-17 years in good health. Sequenced: blood.

The DNA reads TGTGCCAGCAGTTTCGGTCCGGGGGGTGGCACCGGGGAGCTGTTTTTT. Translated, it gives CASSFGPGGGTGELFF. This chain is built from TRBV12-3 or TRBV12-4 and TRBJ2-2, with 7 bases in between that match TRBD2. V lost 3 bases and J lost 4 bases, and the count of bases not matched to a germline gene is 8. From the cysteine up to the phenylalanine, the CDR3 has a length of 16 residues. The DNA shown is the 48-base CDR3, in frame from base 1.